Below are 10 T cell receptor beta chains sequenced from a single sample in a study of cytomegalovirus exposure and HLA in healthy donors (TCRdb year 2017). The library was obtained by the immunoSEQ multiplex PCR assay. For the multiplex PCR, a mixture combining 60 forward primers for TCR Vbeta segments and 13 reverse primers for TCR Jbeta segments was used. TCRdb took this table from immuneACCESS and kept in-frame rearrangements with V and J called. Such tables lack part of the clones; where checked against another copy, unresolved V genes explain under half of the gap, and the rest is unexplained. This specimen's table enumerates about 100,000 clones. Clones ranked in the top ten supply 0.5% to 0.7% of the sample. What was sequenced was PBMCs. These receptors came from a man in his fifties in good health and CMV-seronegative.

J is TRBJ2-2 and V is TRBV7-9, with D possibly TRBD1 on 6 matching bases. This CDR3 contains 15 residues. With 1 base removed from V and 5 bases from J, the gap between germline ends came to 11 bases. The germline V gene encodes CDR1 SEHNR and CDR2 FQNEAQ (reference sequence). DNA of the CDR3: TGTGCCAGCAGCTTAGTGGGGGCGGTAACCGGGGAGCTGTTTTTT. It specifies CASSLVGAVTGELFF. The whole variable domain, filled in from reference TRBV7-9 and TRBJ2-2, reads DTGVSQNPRHKITKRGQNVTFRCDPISEHNRLYWYRQTLGQGPEFLTYFQNEAQLEKSRLLSDRFSAERPKGSFSTLEIQRTEQGDSAMYLCASSLVGAVTGELFFGEGSRLTVL.

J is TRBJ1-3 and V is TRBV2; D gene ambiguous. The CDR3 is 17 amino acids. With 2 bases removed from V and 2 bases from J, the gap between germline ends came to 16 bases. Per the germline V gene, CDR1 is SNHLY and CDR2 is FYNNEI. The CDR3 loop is CASSETQTLRAGNTIYF. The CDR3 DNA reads TGTGCCAGCAGTGAAACCCAGACATTGAGGGCTGGAAACACCATATATTTT.

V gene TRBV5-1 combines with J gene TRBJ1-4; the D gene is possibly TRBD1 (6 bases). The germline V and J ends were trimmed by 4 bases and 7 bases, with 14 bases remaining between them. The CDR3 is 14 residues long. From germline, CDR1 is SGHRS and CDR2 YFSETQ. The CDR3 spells CASSVQGSREKLFF. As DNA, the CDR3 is TGCGCCAGCAGCGTCCAGGGGTCTCGTGAAAAACTGTTTTTT.

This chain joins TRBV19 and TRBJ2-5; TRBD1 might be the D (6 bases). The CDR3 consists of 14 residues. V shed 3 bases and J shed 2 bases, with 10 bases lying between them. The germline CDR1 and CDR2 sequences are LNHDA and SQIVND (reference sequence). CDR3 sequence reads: CASSITGLQETQYF. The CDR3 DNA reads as TGTGCCAGTAGTATTACAGGGCTACAAGAGACCCAGTACTTC.

CDR3 protein: CASSLGAPGGYEQYF. In DNA, the CDR3 is TGTGCCAGCAGCTTGGGAGCTCCCGGGGGGTACGAGCAGTACTTC. The chain has TRBV5-6 and TRBJ2-5, with 7 bases lining up with TRBD2. Judging by the DNA end, TRBJ2-7 fits better; the J call may be wrong. The germline V gene has CDR1 SGHDT and CDR2 YYEEEE. The length of the CDR3 is 15 residues.

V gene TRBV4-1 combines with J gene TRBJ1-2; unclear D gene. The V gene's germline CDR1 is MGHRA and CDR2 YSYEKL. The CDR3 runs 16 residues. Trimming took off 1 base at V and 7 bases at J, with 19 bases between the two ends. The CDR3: CASSQGPGSRQGGYTF. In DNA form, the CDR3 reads TGCGCCAGCAGCCAAGGGCCCGGGTCCCGGCAAGGTGGCTACACCTTC.

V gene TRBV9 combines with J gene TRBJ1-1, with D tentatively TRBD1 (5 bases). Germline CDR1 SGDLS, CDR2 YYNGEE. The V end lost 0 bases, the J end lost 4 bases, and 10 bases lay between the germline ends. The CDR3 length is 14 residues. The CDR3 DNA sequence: TGTGCCAGCAGCGTAGACGGGGGGACCACTGAAGCTTTCTTT. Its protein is CASSVDGGTTEAFF.

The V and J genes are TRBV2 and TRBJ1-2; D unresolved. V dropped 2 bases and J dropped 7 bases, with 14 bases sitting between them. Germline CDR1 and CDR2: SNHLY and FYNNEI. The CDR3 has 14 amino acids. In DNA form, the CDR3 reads TGTGCCAGCAGTGAACTTGGAGGGAACGGTGGCTACACCTTC. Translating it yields CASSELGGNGGYTF.

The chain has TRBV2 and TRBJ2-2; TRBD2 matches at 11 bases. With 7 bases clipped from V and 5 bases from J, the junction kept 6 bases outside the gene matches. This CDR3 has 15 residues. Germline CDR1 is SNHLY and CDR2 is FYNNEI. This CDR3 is CASTGTSGVTGELFF. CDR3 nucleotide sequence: TGTGCCAGCACCGGGACTAGCGGAGTGACCGGGGAGCTGTTTTTT.

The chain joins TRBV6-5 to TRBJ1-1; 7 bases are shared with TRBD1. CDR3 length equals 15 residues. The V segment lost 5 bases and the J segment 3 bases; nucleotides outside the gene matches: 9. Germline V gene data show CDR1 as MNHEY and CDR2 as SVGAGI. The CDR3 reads CASSPLGQAYTEAFF. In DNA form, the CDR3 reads TGTGCCAGCAGTCCCCTCGGACAGGCTTACACTGAAGCTTTCTTT.